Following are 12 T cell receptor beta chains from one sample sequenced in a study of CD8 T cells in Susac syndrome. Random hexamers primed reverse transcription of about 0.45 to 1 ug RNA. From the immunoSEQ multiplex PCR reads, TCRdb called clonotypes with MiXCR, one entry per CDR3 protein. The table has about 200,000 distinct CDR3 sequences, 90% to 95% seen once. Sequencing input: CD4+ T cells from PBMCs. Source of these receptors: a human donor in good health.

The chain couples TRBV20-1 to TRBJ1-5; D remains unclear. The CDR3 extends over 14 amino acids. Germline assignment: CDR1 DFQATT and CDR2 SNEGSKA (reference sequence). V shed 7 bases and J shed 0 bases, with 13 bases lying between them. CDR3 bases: TGCAGTGTAGCGTCCGCTAATAGCAATCAGCCCCAGCATTTT. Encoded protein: CSVASANSNQPQHF.

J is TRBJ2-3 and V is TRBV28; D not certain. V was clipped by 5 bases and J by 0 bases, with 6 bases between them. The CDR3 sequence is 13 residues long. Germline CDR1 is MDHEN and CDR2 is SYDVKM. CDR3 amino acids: CASSTPSTDTQYF. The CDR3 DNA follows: TGTGCCAGCAGTACGCCTAGCACAGATACGCAGTATTTT.

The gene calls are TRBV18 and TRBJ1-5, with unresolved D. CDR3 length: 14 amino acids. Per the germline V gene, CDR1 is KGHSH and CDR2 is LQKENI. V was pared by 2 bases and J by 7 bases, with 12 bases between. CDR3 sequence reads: CASSPAPNGQPQHF. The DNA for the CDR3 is TGTGCCAGCTCACCAGCCCCAAACGGGCAGCCCCAGCATTTT.

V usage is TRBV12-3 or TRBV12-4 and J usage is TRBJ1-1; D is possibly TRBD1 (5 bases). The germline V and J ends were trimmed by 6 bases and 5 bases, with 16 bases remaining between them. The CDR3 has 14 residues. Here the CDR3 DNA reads TGTGCCAGCAGCCCCACAGGATCGAGAACTGAAGCTTTCTTT. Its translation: CASSPTGSRTEAFF.

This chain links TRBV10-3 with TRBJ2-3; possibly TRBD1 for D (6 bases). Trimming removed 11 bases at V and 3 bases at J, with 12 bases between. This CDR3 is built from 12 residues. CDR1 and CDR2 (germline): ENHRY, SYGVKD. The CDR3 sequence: CAHGTNTDTQYF. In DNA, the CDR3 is TGTGCCCACGGGACAAATACAGATACGCAGTATTTT.

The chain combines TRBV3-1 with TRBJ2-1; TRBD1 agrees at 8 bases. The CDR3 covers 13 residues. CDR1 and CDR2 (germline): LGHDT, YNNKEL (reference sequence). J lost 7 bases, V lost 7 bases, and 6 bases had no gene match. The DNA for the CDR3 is TGTGCCAGCACTGGACAGGGATCAAATGAGCAGTTCTTC. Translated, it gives CASTGQGSNEQFF.

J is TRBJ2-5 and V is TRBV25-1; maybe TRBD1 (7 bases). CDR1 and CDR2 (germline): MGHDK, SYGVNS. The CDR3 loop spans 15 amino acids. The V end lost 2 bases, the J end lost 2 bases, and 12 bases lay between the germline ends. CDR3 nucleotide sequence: TGTGCCAGCAGTGAAGCGGGACAGTTGCAAGAGACCCAGTACTTC. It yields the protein CASSEAGQLQETQYF. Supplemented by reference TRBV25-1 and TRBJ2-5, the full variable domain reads EADIYQTPRYLVIGTGKKITLECSQTMGHDKMYWYQQDPGMELHLIHYSYGVNSTEKGDLSSESTVSRIRTEHFPLTLESARPSHTSQYLCASSEAGQLQETQYFGPGTRLLVL.

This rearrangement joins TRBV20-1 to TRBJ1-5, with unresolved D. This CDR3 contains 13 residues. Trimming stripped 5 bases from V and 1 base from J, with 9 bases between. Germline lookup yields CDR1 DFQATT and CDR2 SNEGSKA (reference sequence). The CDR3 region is CSAQKGSNQPQHF. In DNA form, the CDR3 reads TGCAGTGCTCAGAAGGGAAGCAATCAGCCCCAGCATTTT.

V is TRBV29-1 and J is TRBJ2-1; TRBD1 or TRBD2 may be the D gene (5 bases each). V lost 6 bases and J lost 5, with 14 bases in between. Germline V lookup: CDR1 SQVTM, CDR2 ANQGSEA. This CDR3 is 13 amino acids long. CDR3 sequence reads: CSVAGDGNNEQFF. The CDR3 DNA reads TGCAGCGTCGCCGGGGACGGAAACAATGAGCAGTTCTTC.

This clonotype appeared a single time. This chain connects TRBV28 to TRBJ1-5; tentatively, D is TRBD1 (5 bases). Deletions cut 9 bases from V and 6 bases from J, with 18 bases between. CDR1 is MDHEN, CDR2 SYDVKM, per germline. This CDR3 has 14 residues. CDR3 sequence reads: CASTPGGSGQPQHF. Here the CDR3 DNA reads TGTGCCAGTACCCCTGGGGGGAGTGGTCAGCCCCAGCATTTT.

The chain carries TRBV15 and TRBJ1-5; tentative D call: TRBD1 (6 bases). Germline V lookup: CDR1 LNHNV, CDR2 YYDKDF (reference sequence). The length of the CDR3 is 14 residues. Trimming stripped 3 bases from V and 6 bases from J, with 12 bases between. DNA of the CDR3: TGTGCCACCAGCAGTGAAACAGGGACTCAGCCCCAGCATTTT. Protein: CATSSETGTQPQHF.

Here the CDR3 DNA reads TGCAGCGTTTCTCAGGATAGCAATCAGCCCCAGCATTTT. Translation gives CSVSQDSNQPQHF. The chain carries TRBV29-1 and TRBJ1-5; no definite D call. The V gene's germline CDR1 is SQVTM and CDR2 ANQGSEA. Trimming left V 5 bases short and J 0 bases short, with 8 bases between. CDR3 length: 13 residues.